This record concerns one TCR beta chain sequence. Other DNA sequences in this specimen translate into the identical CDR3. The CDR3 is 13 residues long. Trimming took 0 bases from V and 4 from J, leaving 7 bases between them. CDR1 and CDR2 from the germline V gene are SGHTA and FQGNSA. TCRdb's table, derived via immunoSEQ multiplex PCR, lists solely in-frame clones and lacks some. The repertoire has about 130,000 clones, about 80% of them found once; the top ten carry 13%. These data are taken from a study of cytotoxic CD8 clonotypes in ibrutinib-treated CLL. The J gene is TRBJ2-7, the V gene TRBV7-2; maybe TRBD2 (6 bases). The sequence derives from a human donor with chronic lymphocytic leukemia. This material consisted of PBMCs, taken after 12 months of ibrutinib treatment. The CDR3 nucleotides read TGTGCCAGCAGCTTAGCCGGGGGTTACGAGCAGTACTTC. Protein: CASSLAGGYEQYF.